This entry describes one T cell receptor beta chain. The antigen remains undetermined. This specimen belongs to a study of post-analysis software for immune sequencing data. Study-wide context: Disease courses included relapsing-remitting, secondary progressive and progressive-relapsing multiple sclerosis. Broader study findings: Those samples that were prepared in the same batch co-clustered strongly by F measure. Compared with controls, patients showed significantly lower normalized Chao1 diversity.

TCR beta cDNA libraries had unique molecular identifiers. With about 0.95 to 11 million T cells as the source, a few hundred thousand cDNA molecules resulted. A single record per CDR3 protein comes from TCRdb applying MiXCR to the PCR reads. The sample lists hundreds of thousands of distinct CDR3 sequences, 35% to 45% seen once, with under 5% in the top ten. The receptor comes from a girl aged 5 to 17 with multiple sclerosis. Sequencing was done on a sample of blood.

The CDR3 region is CANPDLPSSTDTQYF. DNA for the CDR3: TGTGCCAACCCGGACCTACCATCTAGCACAGATACGCAGTATTTT. The genes are TRBV25-1 and TRBJ2-3; D is ambiguous. The CDR3 runs 15 residues. CDR1 is MGHDK, CDR2 SYGVNS, per germline. The V end was cut by 10 bases, the J end by 0 bases, with 17 bases between.